This T cell receptor (beta chain) was captured in a study of read filtering for tumor transcriptome and immune sequencing. In this sample, this clonotype turned up many times. V trimming: 5 bases; J trimming: 0 bases; junction bases outside the gene matches: 6. The CDR3 totals 15 residues. Germline CDR1 reads SGHRS; CDR2 reads YFSETQ. From approximately 400 ng of RNA, a library with molecular barcoded alpha/delta and beta/gamma adaptors was made. TCRdb reprocessed the reads with MiXCR, giving one entry per CDR3 protein. The sample records approximately 90,000 distinct CDR3 sequences, roughly 12% being singletons.

V gene TRBV5-1 combines with J gene TRBJ1-1, with 8 bases aligning to TRBD1. The sequencing sample was made of a population of CD138-negative cells sorted from bone marrow. The clonotype originates from a donor at least 40 years old with multiple myeloma. CDR3 nucleotides: TGCGCCAGCAGGACAGGGGACAGATTGAACACTGAAGCTTTCTTT. Its translation: CASRTGDRLNTEAFF.